The 12 T cell receptor beta chains in this list originate from one sample, sequenced in a study of blood T cells in healthy people across ages. A sample-barcoded 5' primer and a J-beta primer mix were used in a second PCR of roughly 6 to 12 cycles. TCRdb passed the 5' RACE reads through MiXCR, listing each CDR3 protein once. The data hold around 700,000 distinct CDR3 sequences, with 25% observed a single time. This same sample was also part of a study on T cells of mothers and their children.

Sequencing used blood. The receptors derive from a boy aged 5-17 years in good health.

This clonotype turned up a few times. The rearrangement uses TRBV5-1 and TRBJ2-2, with D perhaps matching TRBD1 (6 bases). Trimming left V 8 bases short and J 0 bases short, with 14 bases between. This CDR3 is built from 15 residues. CDR1 and CDR2 (germline): SGHRS, YFSETQ. This CDR3 reads CASAPDRPNTGELFF. CDR3 DNA sequence: TGCGCCAGTGCGCCTGACAGGCCGAACACCGGGGAGCTGTTTTTT.

The chain combines TRBV6-2 or TRBV6-3 with TRBJ2-5; D unclear. The DNA end is a closer match to TRBJ2-7, so the J assignment may be wrong. The CDR3 covers 12 residues. Germline CDR1 MNHEY, CDR2 SVGEGT. The CDR3 loop is CASANPTYEQYF. CDR3 DNA sequence: TGTGCCAGCGCTAACCCTACCTACGAGCAGTACTTC.

This clonotype turned up a few times. This chain joins TRBV12-3 or TRBV12-4 and TRBJ2-1; 9 bases agree with TRBD1. CDR3 size: 15 residues. Trimming at V came to 5 bases and at J to 1 base, leaving 3 bases not matched to a gene. The CDR3 region has the DNA TGTGCCAGCAGTACCGACAGGGGGTCCTACAATGAGCAGTTCTTC. Amino acids: CASSTDRGSYNEQFF.

The chain has TRBV7-2 and TRBJ2-5, with D perhaps matching TRBD1 or TRBD2 (6 bases each). The J call may be incorrect, as the DNA end agrees better with TRBJ2-7. Germline lookup yields CDR1 SGHTA and CDR2 FQGNSA. The CDR3 sequence is 15 residues long. The CDR3 bases are TGTGCCAGCAGCTACGCCGGGGGCGCATCCTACGAGCAGTACTTC. It translates to CASSYAGGASYEQYF.

This chain links TRBV29-1 with TRBJ2-5, with D unclear. V lost 3 bases to trimming and J lost 0 bases, with 8 bases between them. CDR3 size: 13 residues. Germline V lookup: CDR1 SQVTM, CDR2 ANQGSEA. The CDR3 coding sequence is TGCAGCGTTGAGCGCCGGTACCAAGAGACCCAGTACTTC. Its protein is CSVERRYQETQYF.

Notes on this clonotype: This may be a read error, as it is one base from a much larger clone. V and J are TRBV4-2 and TRBJ2-7, with D possibly called TRBD1 or TRBD2 (5 bases each). V was pared by 4 bases and J by 6 bases, with 19 bases between. CDR3 size: 15 residues. Germline CDR1 LGHNA, CDR2 YNFKEQ. This CDR3 is CASSRGAGVVAEQYF. CDR3 sequence (DNA): TGTGCCAGCAGCCGAGGGGCCGGGGTTGTCGCCGAGCAGTACTTC.

This clonotype has only a few counts. V usage is TRBV5-1 and J usage is TRBJ2-7; possibly TRBD1 for D (7 bases). The CDR3 length is 13 residues. V lost 0 bases and J 5 bases, leaving 9 bases between the germline ends. The germline gives CDR1 SGHRS, CDR2 YFSETQ. The CDR3 bases are TGCGCCAGCAGCTTGGCCAGGGGGGACGAGCAGTACTTC. The encoded protein is CASSLARGDEQYF.

This chain's CDR3 is CSAGRTSASRATDTQYF. The CDR3 DNA follows: TGCAGTGCTGGGCGGACTAGCGCCTCGCGGGCCACAGATACGCAGTATTTT. The V and J genes are TRBV20-1 and TRBJ2-3; TRBD2 matches 9 bases. CDR1 and CDR2 from the germline V gene are DFQATT and SNEGSKA (reference sequence). CDR3 length: 17 residues. Trimming cost V 5 bases and J 2 bases; bases outside gene matches: 14.

This rearrangement joins TRBV9 to TRBJ2-1; D gene ambiguous. Germline assignment: CDR1 SGDLS and CDR2 YYNGEE. This CDR3 has 16 residues. The V end was cut by 0 bases, the J end by 3 bases, with 13 bases between. DNA for the CDR3: TGTGCCAGCAGCGTAGTAGATAGCCGTTACTACAATGAGCAGTTCTTC. Its protein is CASSVVDSRYYNEQFF.

This clonotype appeared a few times. The chain links TRBV6-1 to TRBJ1-4; D gene ambiguous. The CDR3 extends over 13 amino acids. Looked up from germline, CDR1 is MNHNS and CDR2 is SASEGT. V shed 7 bases and J shed 8 bases, with 14 bases lying between them. CDR3 in DNA: TGTGCCAGCAATCTGCAGAAGGTCGAAAAACTGTTTTTT. It yields the protein CASNLQKVEKLFF.

Points on this clonotype: This may stem from a read error, because a much larger clone lies one nucleotide away. Lacking the conserved final phenylalanine or tryptophan, this CDR3 likely reflects a read error. The V and J genes are TRBV29-1 and TRBJ1-1; D ambiguous. Germline assignment: CDR1 SQVTM and CDR2 ANQGSEA. The CDR3 runs 14 residues. The V gene lost 3 bases and the J gene lost 7 bases, with 18 bases spanning the gap. In nucleotides, the CDR3 is TGCAGCGTTGAGGACGCGGGCGGATTGGGTGAAGCTTTCCTT. Its protein product is CSVEDAGGLGEAFL.

V usage is TRBV6-5 and J usage is TRBJ2-3; 13 bases are shared with TRBD2. This CDR3 has 17 residues. The V and J ends lost 0 bases and 4 bases, in that order; junction bases with no gene match: 4. Germline CDR1 is MNHEY and CDR2 is SVGAGI. CDR3 in DNA: TGTGCCAGCAGTTACTCGACTAGCGGGAGGCCTCCAGATACGCAGTATTTT. It translates to CASSYSTSGRPPDTQYF.